This T cell receptor beta chain was captured in a study of cytomegalovirus exposure and HLA in healthy donors. As for this clone: Its specificity is unknown.

The PCR made use of 60 Vbeta and 13 Jbeta primers. Data came from immunoSEQ multiplex PCR; TCRdb stores just in-frame clones and leaves some out. The sample lists 150,000 to 200,000 clones, around 85% occurring once. Germline values: CDR1 SGHAT, CDR2 FQDESV (reference sequence). The CDR3 is made up of 15 amino acids. Trimming removed 1 base from V and 3 bases from J; junction bases left unmatched: 3. The study's findings and limits: Likely technical artifact: a cluster of highly shared sequence variants.

This clonotype originated in a boy under 10 years old in good health and CMV-seronegative. The sequenced sample consisted of PBMCs. The chain uses TRBV11-1 and TRBJ2-7, with 10 nucleotides matching TRBD2. This chain's CDR3 is CASSLGPSGSYEQYF. In DNA, the CDR3 is TGTGCCAGCAGCTTAGGGCCTAGCGGGAGCTACGAGCAGTACTTC.